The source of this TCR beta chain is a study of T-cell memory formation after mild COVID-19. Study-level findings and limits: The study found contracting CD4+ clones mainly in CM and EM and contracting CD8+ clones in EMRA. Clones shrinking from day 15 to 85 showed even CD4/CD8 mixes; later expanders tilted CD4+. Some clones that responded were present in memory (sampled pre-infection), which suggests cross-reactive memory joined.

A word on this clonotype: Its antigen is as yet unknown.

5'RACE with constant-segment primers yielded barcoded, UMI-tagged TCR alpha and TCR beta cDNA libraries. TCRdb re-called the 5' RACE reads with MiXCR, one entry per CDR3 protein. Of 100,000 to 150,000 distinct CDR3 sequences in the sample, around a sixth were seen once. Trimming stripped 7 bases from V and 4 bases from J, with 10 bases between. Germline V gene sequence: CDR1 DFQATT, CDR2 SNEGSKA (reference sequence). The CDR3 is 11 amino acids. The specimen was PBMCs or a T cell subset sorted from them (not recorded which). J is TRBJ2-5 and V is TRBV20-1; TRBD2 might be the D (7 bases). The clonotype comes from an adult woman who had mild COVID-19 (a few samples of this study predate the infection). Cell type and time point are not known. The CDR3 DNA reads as TGCAGTGGGGGGGGCGGAGAGACCCAGTACTTC. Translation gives CSGGGGETQYF.